These 5 T cell receptor beta chains came from one sample sequenced in a study of shared clonotypes between healthy human individuals. Measured with immunoSEQ multiplex PCR; TCRdb has only the in-frame clones, and not every one. This repertoire shows about 2.2 million clones, around 95% found once; its top ten account for less than 2%. In the naive CD8 group, cells lacked CD45RO and were positively selected for CCR7, so terminally differentiated effector memory CD45RA+ cells were left out. Sequencing was done on a sample of naive CD8+ T cells from PBMCs. These TCRs come from a man aged 18 to 35 in good health. Some clones in this sample may be carry-over from other donors' samples.

This clone appeared a single time. The V and J genes are TRBV5-4 and TRBJ2-7; unclear D gene. CDR3 length: 15 residues. Trimming removed 2 bases at V and 0 bases at J, with 12 bases between. The germline CDR1 and CDR2 sequences are SGHNT and YYREEE (reference sequence). CDR3 sequence reads: CASSFFPTSSYEQYF. The CDR3 nucleotides are TGTGCCAGCAGCTTTTTTCCGACAAGCTCCTACGAGCAGTACTTC.

This chain connects TRBV28 to TRBJ2-5; D unclear. V gave up 7 bases and J gave up 0 bases, with 9 bases separating them. The CDR3 contains 13 residues. Germline loops: CDR1 MDHEN, CDR2 SYDVKM. DNA of the CDR3: TGTGCCAGCACCTCGACGGACCAAGAGACCCAGTACTTC. Its translation: CASTSTDQETQYF.

For the CDR3, the DNA is TGCGCCAGCAGCGGCGGGACTAGCGGGAGACAGATGAGCTCCTACGAGCAGTACTTC. Amino acid sequence: CASSGGTSGRQMSSYEQYF. V and J are TRBV5-1 and TRBJ2-7; 14 positions agree with TRBD2. The length of the CDR3 is 19 residues. V trimming: 4 bases; J trimming: 0 bases; junction bases outside the gene matches: 12. Germline CDR1 reads SGHRS; CDR2 reads YFSETQ.

The V call is TRBV25-1, the J call TRBJ2-1; no reliable D call. This CDR3 is built from 15 residues. CDR1 MGHDK and CDR2 SYGVNS come from the germline V gene. V shed 3 bases and J shed 4 bases, with 13 bases lying between them. Here the CDR3 DNA reads TGTGCCAGCAGTGACCAAATTGGGGAATACAATGAGCAGTTCTTC. Protein sequence: CASSDQIGEYNEQFF. The variable domain in full, completed from reference TRBV25-1 and TRBJ2-1, reads EADIYQTPRYLVIGTGKKITLECSQTMGHDKMYWYQQDPGMELHLIHYSYGVNSTEKGDLSSESTVSRIRTEHFPLTLESARPSHTSQYLCASSDQIGEYNEQFFGPGTRLTVL.

This clone appeared a few times. The chain carries TRBV7-9 and TRBJ2-1; 8 bases match TRBD2. This CDR3 is built from 15 residues. CDR1 and CDR2 from the germline V gene are SEHNR and FQNEAQ (reference sequence). Trimming took 5 bases from V and 6 from J; bases not matched to a gene: 9. The CDR3 sequence is CASSLDGRALNEQFF. CDR3 in DNA: TGTGCCAGCAGCCTAGACGGGAGGGCCCTCAATGAGCAGTTCTTC.